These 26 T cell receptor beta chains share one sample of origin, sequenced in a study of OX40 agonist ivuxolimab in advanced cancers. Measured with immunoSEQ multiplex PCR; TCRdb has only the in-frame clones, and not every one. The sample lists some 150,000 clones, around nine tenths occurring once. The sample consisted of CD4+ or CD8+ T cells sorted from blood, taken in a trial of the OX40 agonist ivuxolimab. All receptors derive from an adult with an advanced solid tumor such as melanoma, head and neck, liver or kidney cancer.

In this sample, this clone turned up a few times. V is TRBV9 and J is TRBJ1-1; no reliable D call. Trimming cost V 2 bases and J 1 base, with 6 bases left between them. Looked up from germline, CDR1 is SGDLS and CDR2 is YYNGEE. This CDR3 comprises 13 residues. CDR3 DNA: TGTGCCAGCAGCGTGGCAGCGAACACTGAAGCTTTCTTT. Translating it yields CASSVAANTEAFF.

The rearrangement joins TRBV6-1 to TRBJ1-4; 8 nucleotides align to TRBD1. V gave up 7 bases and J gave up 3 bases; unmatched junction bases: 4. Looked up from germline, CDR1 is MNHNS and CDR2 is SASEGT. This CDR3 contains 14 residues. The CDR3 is CASKPGGSNEKLFF. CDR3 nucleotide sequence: TGTGCCAGCAAGCCAGGGGGCTCTAATGAAAAACTGTTTTTT.

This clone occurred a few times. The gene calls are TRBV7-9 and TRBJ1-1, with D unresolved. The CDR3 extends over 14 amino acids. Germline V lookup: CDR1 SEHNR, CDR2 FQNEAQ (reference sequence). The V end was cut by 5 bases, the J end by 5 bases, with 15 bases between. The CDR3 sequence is CASSLTPGVTEAFF. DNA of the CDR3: TGTGCCAGCAGCCTAACTCCCGGGGTGACTGAAGCTTTCTTT.

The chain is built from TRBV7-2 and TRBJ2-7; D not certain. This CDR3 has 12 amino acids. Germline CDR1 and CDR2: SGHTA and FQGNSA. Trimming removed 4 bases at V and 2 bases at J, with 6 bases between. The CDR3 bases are TGTGCCAGCAGCTCTTTAACCTACGAGCAGTACTTC. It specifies CASSSLTYEQYF.

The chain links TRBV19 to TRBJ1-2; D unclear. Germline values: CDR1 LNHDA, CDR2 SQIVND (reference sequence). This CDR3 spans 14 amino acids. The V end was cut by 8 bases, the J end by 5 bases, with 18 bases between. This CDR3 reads CASGGQPTSYGYTF. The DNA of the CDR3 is TGTGCCAGTGGTGGGCAGCCGACCTCTTATGGCTACACCTTC. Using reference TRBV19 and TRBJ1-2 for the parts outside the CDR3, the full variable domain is DGGITQSPKYLFRKEGQNVTLSCEQNLNHDAMYWYRQDPGQGLRLIYYSQIVNDFQKGDIAEGYSVSREKKESFPLTVTSAQKNPTAFYLCASGGQPTSYGYTFGSGTRLTVV.

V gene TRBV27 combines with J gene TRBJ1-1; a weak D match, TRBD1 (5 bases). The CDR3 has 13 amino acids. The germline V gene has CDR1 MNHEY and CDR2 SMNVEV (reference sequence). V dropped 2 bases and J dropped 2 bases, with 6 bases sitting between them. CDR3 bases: TGTGCCAGCAGTTTAAGGGGTAACACTGAAGCTTTCTTT. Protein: CASSLRGNTEAFF.

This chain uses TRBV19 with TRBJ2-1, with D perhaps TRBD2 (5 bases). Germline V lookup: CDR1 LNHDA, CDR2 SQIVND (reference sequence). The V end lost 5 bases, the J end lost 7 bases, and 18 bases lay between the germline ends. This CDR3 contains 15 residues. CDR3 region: CASSGWASTENEQFF. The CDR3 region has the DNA TGTGCCAGTAGTGGTTGGGCTAGCACGGAAAATGAGCAGTTCTTC.

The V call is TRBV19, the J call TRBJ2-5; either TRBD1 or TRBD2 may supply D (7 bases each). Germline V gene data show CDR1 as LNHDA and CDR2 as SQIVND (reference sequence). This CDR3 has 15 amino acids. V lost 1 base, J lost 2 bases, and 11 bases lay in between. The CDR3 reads CASSIARGGQETQYF. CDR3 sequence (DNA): TGTGCCAGTAGTATAGCCAGGGGGGGACAAGAGACCCAGTACTTC.

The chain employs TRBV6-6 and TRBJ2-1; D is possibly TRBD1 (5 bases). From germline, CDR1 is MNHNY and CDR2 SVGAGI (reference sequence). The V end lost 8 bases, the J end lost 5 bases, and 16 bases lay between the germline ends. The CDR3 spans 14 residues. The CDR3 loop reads CASQRTPTDNEQFF. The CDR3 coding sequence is TGTGCCAGCCAGAGGACACCGACGGACAATGAGCAGTTCTTC.

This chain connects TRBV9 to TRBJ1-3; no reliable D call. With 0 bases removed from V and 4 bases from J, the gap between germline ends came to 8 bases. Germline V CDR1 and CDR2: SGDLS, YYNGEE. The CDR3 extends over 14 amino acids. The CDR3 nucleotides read TGTGCCAGCAGCGTAGCGCCGCGGGGAAACACCATATATTTT. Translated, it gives CASSVAPRGNTIYF.

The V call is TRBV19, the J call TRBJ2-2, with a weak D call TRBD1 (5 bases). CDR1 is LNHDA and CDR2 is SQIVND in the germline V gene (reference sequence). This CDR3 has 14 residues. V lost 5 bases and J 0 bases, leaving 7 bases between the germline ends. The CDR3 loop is CASSEQANTGELFF. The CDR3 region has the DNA TGTGCCAGTAGTGAACAGGCGAACACCGGGGAGCTGTTTTTT.

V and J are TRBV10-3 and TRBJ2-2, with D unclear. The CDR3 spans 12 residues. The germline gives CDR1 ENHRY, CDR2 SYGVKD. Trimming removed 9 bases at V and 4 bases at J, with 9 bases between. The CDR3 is CAIIAGTGELFF. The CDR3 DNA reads TGTGCCATTATAGCCGGCACCGGGGAGCTGTTTTTT.

This chain's CDR3 is CASSYSSRRGETQYF. For the CDR3, the DNA is TGTGCCAGCAGTTACTCGAGTCGAAGAGGGGAGACCCAGTACTTC. The V call is TRBV6-5, the J call TRBJ2-5; D is perhaps TRBD2 (5 bases). The CDR3 is 15 amino acids. Deletions cut 0 bases from V and 5 bases from J, with 13 bases between. Germline lookup yields CDR1 MNHEY and CDR2 SVGAGI.

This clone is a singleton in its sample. CDR3 nucleotide sequence: TGTGCCAGTACTCCGGCCCAGGGGGCGAACACTGAAGCTTTCTTT. Its protein is CASTPAQGANTEAFF. The J gene is TRBJ1-1, the V gene TRBV19; TRBD1 agrees at 8 bases. The CDR3 extends over 15 amino acids. V shed 7 bases and J 1 base; nucleotides not matched to a gene: 8. Germline loops: CDR1 LNHDA, CDR2 SQIVND (reference sequence). Variable domain in full (rest from reference TRBV19 and TRBJ1-1): DGGITQSPKYLFRKEGQNVTLSCEQNLNHDAMYWYRQDPGQGLRLIYYSQIVNDFQKGDIAEGYSVSREKKESFPLTVTSAQKNPTAFYLCASTPAQGANTEAFFGQGTRLTVV.

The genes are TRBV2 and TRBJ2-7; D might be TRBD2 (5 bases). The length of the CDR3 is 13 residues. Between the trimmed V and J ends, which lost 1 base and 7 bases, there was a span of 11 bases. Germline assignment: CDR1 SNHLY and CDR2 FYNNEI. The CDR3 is CASSEGWTLEQYF. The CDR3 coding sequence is TGTGCCAGCAGTGAAGGTTGGACTCTGGAGCAGTACTTC. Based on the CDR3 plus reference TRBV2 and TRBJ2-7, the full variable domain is EPEVTQTPSHQVTQMGQEVILRCVPISNHLYFYWYRQILGQKVEFLVSFYNNEISEKSEIFDDQFSVERPDGSNFTLKIRSTKLEDSAMYFCASSEGWTLEQYFGPGTRLTVT.

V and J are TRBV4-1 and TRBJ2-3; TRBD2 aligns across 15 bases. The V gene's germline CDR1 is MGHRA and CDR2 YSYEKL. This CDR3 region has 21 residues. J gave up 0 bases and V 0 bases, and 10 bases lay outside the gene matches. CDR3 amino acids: CASSQEGSGTSGRSSTDTQYF. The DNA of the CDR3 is TGCGCCAGCAGCCAAGAGGGCTCCGGGACTAGCGGGAGGTCTAGCACAGATACGCAGTATTTT.

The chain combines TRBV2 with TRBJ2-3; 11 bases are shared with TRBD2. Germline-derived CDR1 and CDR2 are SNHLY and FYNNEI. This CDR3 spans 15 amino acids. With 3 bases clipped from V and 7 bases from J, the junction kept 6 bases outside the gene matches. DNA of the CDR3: TGTGCCAGCAGTGACCCGGGACTAGCGGCCTATACGCAGTATTTT. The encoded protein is CASSDPGLAAYTQYF.

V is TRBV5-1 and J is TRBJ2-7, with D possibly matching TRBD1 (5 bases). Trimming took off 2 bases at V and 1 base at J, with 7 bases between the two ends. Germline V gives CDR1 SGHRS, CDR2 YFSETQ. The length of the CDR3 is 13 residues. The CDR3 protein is CASSFDRSYEQYF. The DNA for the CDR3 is TGCGCCAGCAGCTTCGACAGATCCTACGAGCAGTACTTC. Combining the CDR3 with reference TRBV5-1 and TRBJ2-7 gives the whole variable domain KAGVTQTPRYLIKTRGQQVTLSCSPISGHRSVSWYQQTPGQGLQFLFEYFSETQRNKGNFPGRFSGRQFSNSRSEMNVSTLELGDSALYLCASSFDRSYEQYFGPGTRLTVT.

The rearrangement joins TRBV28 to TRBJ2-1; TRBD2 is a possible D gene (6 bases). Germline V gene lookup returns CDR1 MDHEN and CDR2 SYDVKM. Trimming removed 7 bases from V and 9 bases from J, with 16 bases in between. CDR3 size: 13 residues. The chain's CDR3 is CASTVSGRPEQFF. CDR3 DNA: TGTGCCAGCACCGTATCTGGGAGGCCTGAGCAGTTCTTC.

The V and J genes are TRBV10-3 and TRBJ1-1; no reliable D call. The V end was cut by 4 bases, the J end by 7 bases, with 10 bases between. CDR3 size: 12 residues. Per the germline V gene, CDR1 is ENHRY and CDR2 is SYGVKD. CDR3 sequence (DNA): TGTGCCATCAGTGTAGAACAAGGTGAAGCTTTCTTT. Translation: CAISVEQGEAFF.

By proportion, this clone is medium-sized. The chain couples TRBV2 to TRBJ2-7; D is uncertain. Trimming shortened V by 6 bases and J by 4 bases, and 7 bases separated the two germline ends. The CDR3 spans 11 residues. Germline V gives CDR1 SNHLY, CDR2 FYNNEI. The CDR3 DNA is TGTGCCAGCAGCGTAAAGTACGAGCAGTACTTC. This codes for CASSVKYEQYF. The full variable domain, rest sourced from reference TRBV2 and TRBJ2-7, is EPEVTQTPSHQVTQMGQEVILRCVPISNHLYFYWYRQILGQKVEFLVSFYNNEISEKSEIFDDQFSVERPDGSNFTLKIRSTKLEDSAMYFCASSVKYEQYFGPGTRLTVT.

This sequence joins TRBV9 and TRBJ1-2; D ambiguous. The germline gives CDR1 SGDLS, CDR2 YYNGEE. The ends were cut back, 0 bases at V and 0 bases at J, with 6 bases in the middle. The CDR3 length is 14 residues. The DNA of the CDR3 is TGTGCCAGCAGCGTAGGTTTAGCTAACTATGGCTACACCTTC. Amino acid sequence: CASSVGLANYGYTF. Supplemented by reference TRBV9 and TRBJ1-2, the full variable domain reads DSGVTQTPKHLITATGQRVTLRCSPRSGDLSVYWYQQSLDQGLQFLIQYYNGEERAKGNILERFSAQQFPDLHSELNLSSLELGDSALYFCASSVGLANYGYTFGSGTRLTVV.

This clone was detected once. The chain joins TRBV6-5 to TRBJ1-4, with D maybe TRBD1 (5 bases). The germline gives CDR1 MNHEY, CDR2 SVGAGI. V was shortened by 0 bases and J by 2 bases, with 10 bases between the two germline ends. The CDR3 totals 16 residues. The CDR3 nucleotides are TGTGCCAGCAGTTACTCGAGATGGGGGACTAATGAAAAACTGTTTTTT. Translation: CASSYSRWGTNEKLFF.

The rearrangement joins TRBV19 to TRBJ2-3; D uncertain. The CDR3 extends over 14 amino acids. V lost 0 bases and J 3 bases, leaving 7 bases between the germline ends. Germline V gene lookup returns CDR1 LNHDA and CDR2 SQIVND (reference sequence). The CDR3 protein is CASSIDDGTDTQYF. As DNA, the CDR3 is TGTGCCAGTAGTATAGATGACGGGACAGATACGCAGTATTTT.

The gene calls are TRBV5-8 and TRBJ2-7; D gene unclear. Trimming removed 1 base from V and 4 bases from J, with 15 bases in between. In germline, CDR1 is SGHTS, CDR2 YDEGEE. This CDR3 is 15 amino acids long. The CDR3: CASSLNLGASYEQYF. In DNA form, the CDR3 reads TGTGCCAGCAGCTTGAATCTAGGAGCCTCATACGAGCAGTACTTC.

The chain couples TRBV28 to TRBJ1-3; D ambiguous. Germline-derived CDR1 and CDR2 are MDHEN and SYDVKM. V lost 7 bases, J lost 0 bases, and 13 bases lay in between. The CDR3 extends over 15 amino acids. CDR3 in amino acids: CASIDGGNSGNTIYF. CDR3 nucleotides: TGTGCCAGCATTGACGGAGGGAACTCTGGAAACACCATATATTTT. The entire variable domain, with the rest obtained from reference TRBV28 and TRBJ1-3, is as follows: DVKVTQSSRYLVKRTGEKVFLECVQDMDHENMFWYRQDPGLGLRLIYFSYDVKMKEKGDIPEGYSVSREKKERFSLILESASTNQTSMYLCASIDGGNSGNTIYFGEGSWLTVV.